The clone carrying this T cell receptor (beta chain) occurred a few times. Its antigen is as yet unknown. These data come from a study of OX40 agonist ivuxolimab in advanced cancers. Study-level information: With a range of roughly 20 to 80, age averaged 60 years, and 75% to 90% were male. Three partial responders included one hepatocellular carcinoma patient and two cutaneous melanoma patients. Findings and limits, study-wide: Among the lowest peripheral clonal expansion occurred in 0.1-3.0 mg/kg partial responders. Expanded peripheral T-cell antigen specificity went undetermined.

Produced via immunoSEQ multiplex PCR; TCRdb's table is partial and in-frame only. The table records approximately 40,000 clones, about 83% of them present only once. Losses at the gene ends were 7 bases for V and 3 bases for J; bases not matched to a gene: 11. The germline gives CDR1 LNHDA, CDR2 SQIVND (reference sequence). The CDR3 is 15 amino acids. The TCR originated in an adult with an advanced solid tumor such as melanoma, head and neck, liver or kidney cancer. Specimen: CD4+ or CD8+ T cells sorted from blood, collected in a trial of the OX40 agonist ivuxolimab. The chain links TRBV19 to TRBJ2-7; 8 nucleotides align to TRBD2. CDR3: CASTYTSGDLYEQYF. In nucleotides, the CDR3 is TGTGCCAGTACGTACACTAGCGGCGACCTCTACGAGCAGTACTTC.